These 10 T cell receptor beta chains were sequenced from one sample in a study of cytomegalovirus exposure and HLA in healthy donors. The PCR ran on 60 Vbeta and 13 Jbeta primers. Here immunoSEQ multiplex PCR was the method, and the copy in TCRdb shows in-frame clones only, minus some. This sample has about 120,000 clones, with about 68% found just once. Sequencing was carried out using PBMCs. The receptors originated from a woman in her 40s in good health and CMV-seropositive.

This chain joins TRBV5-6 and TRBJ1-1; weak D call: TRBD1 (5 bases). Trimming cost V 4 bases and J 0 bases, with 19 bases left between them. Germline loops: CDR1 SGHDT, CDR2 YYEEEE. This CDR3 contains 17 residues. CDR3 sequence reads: CASSPDGGAPMNTEAFF. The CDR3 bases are TGTGCCAGCAGCCCAGACGGCGGGGCCCCCATGAACACTGAAGCTTTCTTT.

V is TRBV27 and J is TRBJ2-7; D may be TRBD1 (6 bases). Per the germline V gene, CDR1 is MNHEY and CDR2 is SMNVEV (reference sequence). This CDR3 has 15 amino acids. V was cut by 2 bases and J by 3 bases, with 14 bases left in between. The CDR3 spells CASSLRGSEFYEQYF. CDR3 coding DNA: TGTGCCAGCAGTTTAAGGGGGAGCGAATTCTACGAGCAGTACTTC.

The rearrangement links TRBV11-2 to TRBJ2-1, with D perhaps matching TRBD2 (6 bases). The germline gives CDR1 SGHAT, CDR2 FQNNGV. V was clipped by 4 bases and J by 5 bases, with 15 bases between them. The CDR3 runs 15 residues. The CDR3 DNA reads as TGTGCCAGCAGCTGGTCAGTAGCGGACCACAATGAGCAGTTCTTC. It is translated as CASSWSVADHNEQFF.

The CDR3 here is CASSYSNGRDSYEQYF. CDR3 nucleotides: TGTGCCAGCAGTTACTCGAACGGGAGAGACTCCTACGAGCAGTACTTC. The chain carries TRBV6-5 and TRBJ2-7; D perhaps matches TRBD2 (6 bases). V was clipped by 0 bases and J by 0 bases, with 12 bases between them. Per germline, CDR1 MNHEY and CDR2 SVGAGI. This CDR3 has 16 amino acids.

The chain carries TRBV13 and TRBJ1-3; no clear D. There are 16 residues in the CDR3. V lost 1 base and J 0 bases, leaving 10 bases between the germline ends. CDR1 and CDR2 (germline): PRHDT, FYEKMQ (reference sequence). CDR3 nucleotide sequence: TGTGCCAGCAGCTTAGCGGTGTCGAGCTCTGGAAACACCATATATTTT. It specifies CASSLAVSSSGNTIYF.

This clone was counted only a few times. CDR3 region: CASSPVNGLAGSYNEQFF. CDR3 nucleotides: TGTGCCAGCTCACCAGTTAACGGACTAGCGGGCTCCTACAATGAGCAGTTCTTC. The chain couples TRBV18 to TRBJ2-1; the match to TRBD2 covers 11 bases. The CDR3 contains 18 residues. J gave up 0 bases and V 2 bases, and 6 bases lay outside the gene matches. Germline lookup yields CDR1 KGHSH and CDR2 LQKENI.

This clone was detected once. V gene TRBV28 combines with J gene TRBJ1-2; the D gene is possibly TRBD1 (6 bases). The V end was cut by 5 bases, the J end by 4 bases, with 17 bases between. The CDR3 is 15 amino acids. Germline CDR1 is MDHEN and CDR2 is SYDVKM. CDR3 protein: CASSTLPTGAYGYTF. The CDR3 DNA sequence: TGTGCCAGCAGTACCTTACCGACAGGAGCCTATGGCTACACCTTC.

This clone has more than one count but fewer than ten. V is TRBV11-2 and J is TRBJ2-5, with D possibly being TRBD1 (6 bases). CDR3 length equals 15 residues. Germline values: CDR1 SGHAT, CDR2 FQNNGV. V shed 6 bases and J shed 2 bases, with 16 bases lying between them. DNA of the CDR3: TGTGCCAGCAGATCACAGGACAGATTGCAAGAGACCCAGTACTTC. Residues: CASRSQDRLQETQYF.

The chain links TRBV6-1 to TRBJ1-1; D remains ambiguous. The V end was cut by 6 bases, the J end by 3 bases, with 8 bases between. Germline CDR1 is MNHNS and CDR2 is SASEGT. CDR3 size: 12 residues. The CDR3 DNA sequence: TGTGCCAGCAGAGTCTCGGACACTGAAGCTTTCTTT. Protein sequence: CASRVSDTEAFF.

The CDR3 region has the DNA TGCGCCAGCAGCCATAATACCGGGACACAGCCTTTCAGGAACACCGGGGAGCTGTTTTTT. Translated: CASSHNTGTQPFRNTGELFF. The gene calls are TRBV4-3 and TRBJ2-2; tentatively, D is TRBD1 (6 bases). This CDR3 is built from 20 residues. Trimming removed 3 bases at V and 1 base at J, with 24 bases between. CDR1 and CDR2 from the germline V gene are LGHNA and YSLEER.